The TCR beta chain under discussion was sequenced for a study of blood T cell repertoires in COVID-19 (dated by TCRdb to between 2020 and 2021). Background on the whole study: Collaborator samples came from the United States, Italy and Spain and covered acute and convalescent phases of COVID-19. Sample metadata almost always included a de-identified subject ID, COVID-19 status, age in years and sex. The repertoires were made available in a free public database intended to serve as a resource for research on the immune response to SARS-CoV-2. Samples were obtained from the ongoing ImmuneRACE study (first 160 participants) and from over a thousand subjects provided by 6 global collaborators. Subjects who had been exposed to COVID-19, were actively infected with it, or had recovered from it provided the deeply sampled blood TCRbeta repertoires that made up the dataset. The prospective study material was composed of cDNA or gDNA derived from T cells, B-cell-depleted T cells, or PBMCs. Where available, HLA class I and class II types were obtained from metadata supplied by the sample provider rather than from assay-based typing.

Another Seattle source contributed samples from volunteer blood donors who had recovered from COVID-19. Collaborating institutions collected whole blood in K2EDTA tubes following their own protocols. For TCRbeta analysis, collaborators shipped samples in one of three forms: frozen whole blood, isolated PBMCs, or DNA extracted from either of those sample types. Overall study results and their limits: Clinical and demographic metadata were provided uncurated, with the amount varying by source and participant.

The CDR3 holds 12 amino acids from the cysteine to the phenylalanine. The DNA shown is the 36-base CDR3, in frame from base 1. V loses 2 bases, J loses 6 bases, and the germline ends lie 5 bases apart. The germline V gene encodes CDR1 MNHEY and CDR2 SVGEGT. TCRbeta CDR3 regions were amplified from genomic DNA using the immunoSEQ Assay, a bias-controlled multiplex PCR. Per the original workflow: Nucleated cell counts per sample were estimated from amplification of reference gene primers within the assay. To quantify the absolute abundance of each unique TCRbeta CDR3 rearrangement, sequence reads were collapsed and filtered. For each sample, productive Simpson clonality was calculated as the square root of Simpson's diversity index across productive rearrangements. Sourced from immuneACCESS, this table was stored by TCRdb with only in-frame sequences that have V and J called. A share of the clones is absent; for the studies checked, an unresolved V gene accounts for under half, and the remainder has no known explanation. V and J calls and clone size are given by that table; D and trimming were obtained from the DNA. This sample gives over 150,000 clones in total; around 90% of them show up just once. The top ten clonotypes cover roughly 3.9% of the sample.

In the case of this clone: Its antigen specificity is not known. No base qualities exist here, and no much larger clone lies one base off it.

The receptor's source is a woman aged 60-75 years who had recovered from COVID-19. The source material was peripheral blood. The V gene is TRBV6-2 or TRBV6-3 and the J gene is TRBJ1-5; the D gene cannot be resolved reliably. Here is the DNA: TGTGCCAGCAGTTACCCTAGTCAGCCCCAGCATTTT. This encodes CASSYPSQPQHF.